Listed below are T cell receptor beta chains from one sample, sequenced in a study of beta chain features in type 1 diabetes. Clones were sequenced by immunoSEQ multiplex PCR, and TCRdb holds only the in-frame ones, with some missing. This sample has hundreds of thousands of clones, with 25% to 35% found just once. Source material: naive CD4+ T cells from blood. The receptors were sampled from a man between 18 and 29 years old in good health. Both conserved end residues are part of each CDR3. A D gene is named only where the DNA matches it firmly. The size entry is marked missing in some rows and otherwise reads once, few, many or a size class.

J gene | D gene | clone size | CDR3 length | V gene | CDR3 protein | CDR3 DNA
TRBJ1-2 | NA | few | 12 | TRBV7-9 | CASSSGQLGYTF | TGTGCCAGCAGCTCCGGACAGCTCGGCTACACCTTC
TRBJ2-2 | NA | NA | 15 | TRBV9 | CASSVALANTGELFF | TGTGCCAGCAGCGTAGCCCTAGCGAACACCGGGGAGCTGTTTTTT
TRBJ2-2 | NA | once | 16 | TRBV5-1 | CASSLWAGANTGELFF | TGCGCCAGCAGCTTGTGGGCAGGGGCGAACACCGGGGAGCTGTTTTTT
TRBJ2-5 | TRBD1 | few | 13 | TRBV7-3 | CASSSHRGETQYF | TGTGCCAGCAGCTCCCACAGGGGAGAGACCCAGTACTTC
TRBJ1-2 | NA | NA | 11 | TRBV29-1 | CSVGENYGYTF | TGCAGCGTTGGGGAGAACTATGGCTACACCTTC
TRBJ2-5 | NA | NA | 14 | TRBV7-3 | CASSLRGLTETQYF | TGTGCCAGCAGCTTACGGGGTTTGACAGAGACCCAGTACTTC
TRBJ2-7 | TRBD1 | NA | 12 | TRBV29-1 | CSARQGTYEQYF | TGCAGCGCCCGACAGGGGACCTACGAGCAGTACTTC
TRBJ2-7 | NA | NA | 11 | TRBV10-2 | CASAGIYEQYF | TGCGCCAGTGCCGGGATATACGAGCAGTACTTC
TRBJ2-1 | NA | few | 15 | TRBV9 | CASSVGTVLGNEQFF | TGTGCCAGCAGCGTAGGTACAGTCTTGGGAAATGAGCAGTTCTTC
TRBJ2-4 | NA | NA | 14 | TRBV29-1 | CSVGTRLAKNIQYF | TGCAGCGTGGGGACCCGTCTAGCCAAAAACATTCAGTACTTC
TRBJ2-7 | NA | NA | 15 | TRBV18 | CASSPRDGSSYEQYF | TGTGCCAGCTCACCTCGGGACGGGAGCTCCTACGAGCAGTACTTC
TRBJ1-5 | NA | few | 16 | TRBV6-6 | CASRNTGSRDNQPQHF | TGTGCCAGCAGAAATACCGGGTCTAGGGACAATCAGCCCCAGCATTTT
TRBJ1-1 | NA | NA | 14 | TRBV5-1 | CASSLLQGNTEAFF | TGCGCCAGCAGCTTGCTGCAGGGGAACACTGAAGCTTTCTTT
TRBJ1-5 | NA | few | 12 | TRBV10-3 | CASRTANQPQHF | TGTGCCTCCCGGACGGCAAACCAGCCCCAGCATTTT
TRBJ2-3 | NA | NA | 14 | TRBV5-4 | CASSFTGDADTQYF | TGTGCCAGCAGCTTTACTGGTGATGCAGATACGCAGTATTTT
TRBJ1-1 | NA | NA | 15 | TRBV9 | CASSSSGSGVTEAFF | TGTGCCAGCAGCTCCTCCGGGTCTGGGGTCACTGAAGCTTTCTTT
TRBJ2-1 | NA | NA | 14 | TRBV5-4 | CASKADSSYNEQFF | TGTGCCAGCAAGGCGGATTCATCCTACAATGAGCAGTTCTTC
TRBJ1-5 | NA | few | 13 | TRBV28 | CASNLAGLQPQHF | TGTGCCAGCAATCTTGCAGGGCTTCAGCCCCAGCATTTT
TRBJ2-5 | NA | few | 13 | TRBV5-1 | CASSFQAQETQYF | TGCGCCAGCAGCTTCCAGGCCCAAGAGACCCAGTACTTC
TRBJ2-1 | TRBD2 | once | 15 | TRBV10-3 | CAISGGLAGSSKAFF | TGTGCCATCAGTGGCGGACTAGCGGGTTCCTCTAAGGCGTTCTTC
TRBJ2-1 | TRBD2 | few | 15 | TRBV10-3 | CASCIAGGLYNEQFF | TGTGCCAGTTGTATAGCGGGAGGACTGTACAATGAGCAGTTCTTC
TRBJ2-1 | TRBD2 | NA | 15 | TRBV19 | CASSILAGGPDEQFF | TGTGCCAGTAGTATACTAGCGGGAGGGCCGGATGAGCAGTTCTTC
TRBJ1-5 | NA | NA | 15 | TRBV5-6 | CASSLEGLAHQPQHF | TGTGCCAGCAGCTTAGAGGGACTAGCACATCAGCCCCAGCATTTT
TRBJ2-3 | NA | NA | 13 | TRBV30 | CAWDPGDTDTQYF | TGTGCCTGGGATCCGGGAGACACAGATACGCAGTATTTT
TRBJ1-4 | TRBD1 | few | 14 | TRBV5-1 | CASSPGQGGEKLFF | TGCGCCAGCAGCCCCGGACAGGGTGGTGAAAAACTGTTTTTT
TRBJ2-1 | TRBD2 | NA | 13 | TRBV28 | CATNTGLAGGRFF | TGTGCCACCAATACGGGACTAGCGGGAGGCCGGTTCTTC
TRBJ2-4 | NA | few | 14 | TRBV4-1 | CASSHPQGRGIQYF | TGCGCCAGCAGCCATCCCCAAGGCAGGGGCATTCAGTACTTC
TRBJ1-1 | TRBD1 | NA | 15 | TRBV7-3 | CASSPHRGQNTEAFF | TGTGCCAGCAGCCCGCACAGGGGACAGAACACTGAAGCTTTCTTT
TRBJ1-5 | TRBD1 | NA | 14 | TRBV30 | CAWSGDSSNQPQHF | TGTGCCTGGAGTGGGGACAGTTCCAATCAGCCCCAGCATTTT
TRBJ1-5 | TRBD1 | NA | 14 | TRBV27 | CASSLNRGNQPQHF | TGTGCCAGCAGTTTAAACAGGGGTAATCAGCCCCAGCATTTT
TRBJ2-7 | TRBD2 | NA | 16 | TRBV11-2 | CASSLLLAASSYEQYF | TGTGCCAGCAGCTTACTCCTAGCGGCCAGCTCCTACGAGCAGTACTTC
TRBJ1-1 | TRBD1 | NA | 17 | TRBV16 | CASSQQFDRGQNTEAFF | TGTGCCAGCAGCCAACAGTTCGACAGGGGGCAGAACACTGAAGCTTTCTTT
TRBJ2-1 | TRBD1 | NA | 14 | TRBV10-3 | CATTLDRDANEQFF | TGTGCCACCACGCTTGACAGGGATGCTAATGAGCAGTTCTTC
TRBJ2-6 | NA | NA | 16 | TRBV7-9 | CASSPNHRAGANVLTF | TGTGCCAGCAGCCCAAACCACAGGGCTGGGGCCAACGTCCTGACTTTC
TRBJ2-1 | TRBD2 | NA | 19 | TRBV14 | CASSQDWTSGRRSYNEQFF | TGTGCCAGCAGCCAAGATTGGACTAGCGGGAGGAGATCCTACAATGAGCAGTTCTTC
TRBJ2-1 | NA | NA | 15 | TRBV6-5 | CASIKRAQSSHEQFF | TGTGCCAGCATAAAGAGGGCCCAGTCAAGCCATGAGCAGTTCTTC
TRBJ1-1 | TRBD1 | few | 15 | TRBV9 | CASSGDRGGNTEAFF | TGTGCCAGCAGCGGCGACAGGGGTGGGAACACTGAAGCTTTCTTT
TRBJ2-6 | NA | NA | 13 | TRBV25-1 | CASSVSGANVLTF | TGTGCCAGCAGTGTCTCTGGGGCCAACGTCCTGACGTTC
TRBJ2-3 | NA | few | 13 | TRBV4-1 | CASSQGTLGSQYF | TGCGCCAGCAGCCAGGGGACCCTTGGCAGCCAGTATTTT
TRBJ2-1 | NA | NA | 13 | TRBV5-1 | CASAQGPYNEQFF | TGCGCCAGCGCCCAGGGACCTTACAATGAGCAGTTCTTC
TRBJ1-2 | TRBD1 | NA | 15 | TRBV30 | CAWSATGQGVYGYTF | TGTGCCTGGAGTGCAACCGGACAGGGGGTCTATGGCTACACCTTC
TRBJ2-5 | NA | few | 13 | TRBV29-1 | CSVNQLVRETQYF | TGCAGCGTTAATCAGCTCGTTAGGGAGACCCAGTACTTC
TRBJ2-3 | NA | NA | 16 | TRBV5-6 | CASSLLRQTRADTQYF | TGTGCCAGCAGCTTGCTCCGGCAGACTCGGGCAGATACGCAGTATTTT
TRBJ2-3 | TRBD2 | NA | 15 | TRBV7-2 | CASSLQLAGRDTQYF | TGTGCCAGCAGCTTACAACTAGCGGGGCGGGATACGCAGTATTTT
TRBJ2-2 | TRBD2 | few | 13 | TRBV29-1 | CSVRREDTGELFF | TGCAGCGTTCGGCGGGAGGACACCGGGGAGCTGTTTTTT
TRBJ2-3 | TRBD2 | few | 17 | TRBV10-3 | CAISESKGLLSTDTQYF | TGTGCCATCAGTGAGTCGAAGGGACTACTTAGCACAGATACGCAGTATTTT
TRBJ2-7 | NA | NA | 14 | TRBV15 | CATSRGQGIYEQYF | TGTGCCACCAGCAGAGGTCAGGGGATCTACGAGCAGTACTTC
TRBJ2-5 | NA | NA | 14 | TRBV25-1 | CASSEWASGETQYF | TGTGCCAGCAGTGAATGGGCCAGTGGGGAGACCCAGTACTTC
TRBJ2-3 | TRBD2 | few | 14 | TRBV5-1 | CASSLLASTDTQYF | TGCGCCAGCAGCTTACTAGCGAGCACAGATACGCAGTATTTT
TRBJ2-7 | NA | few | 16 | TRBV7-9 | CASSLAPGADSYEQYF | TGTGCCAGCAGCTTAGCCCCGGGGGCGGACAGCTACGAGCAGTACTTC
TRBJ2-1 | NA | few | 17 | TRBV23-1 | CASSQCEGTSSYNEQFF | TGCGCCAGCAGTCAATGTGAGGGGACGAGCTCCTACAATGAGCAGTTCTTC
TRBJ2-1 | TRBD2 | NA | 15 | TRBV30 | CAWSVRLAGDREQFF | TGTGCCTGGAGTGTACGGCTAGCGGGAGACCGTGAGCAGTTCTTC
TRBJ2-7 | TRBD1 | few | 14 | TRBV2 | CASSPGTGNYEQYF | TGTGCCAGCAGTCCCGGGACAGGGAACTACGAGCAGTACTTC
TRBJ1-1 | TRBD1 | NA | 14 | TRBV29-1 | CSAAIATGETEAFF | TGCAGCGCTGCCATTGCGACAGGGGAAACTGAAGCTTTCTTT